The present T cell receptor (beta chain) was sequenced within a study of shared clonotypes between healthy human individuals. The study's findings and limits: Clonotype sharing across several donors was observed for around 5% of naive CD4 clonotypes.

With 5 bases clipped from V and 6 bases from J, the junction kept 6 bases outside the gene matches. The length of the CDR3 is 13 residues. CDR1 SGHAT and CDR2 FQNNGV come from the germline V gene. This clone showed up just once. The antigen is unknown. Clones were read by immunoSEQ multiplex PCR, and TCRdb kept only the in-frame ones, dropping some. The sample lists 2.3 million or so clones, 85% to 95% occurring once. This TCR derives from a man aged 18 to 35 in good health. Some clones in this sample may be carry-over from other donors' samples. The gene calls are TRBV11-2 and TRBJ2-7, with 8 bases lining up with TRBD1. Sequenced: naive CD4+ T cells from PBMCs. Subset here: CD45RA+ positively selected. CDR3 in DNA: TGTGCCAGCAGCGGGACCGACAGGGGCGAGCAGTACTTC. Its protein is CASSGTDRGEQYF.